The sequence of this TCR beta chain was determined in a study of lymphopenia after photon versus proton radiotherapy. Overall study findings and caveats: Proton therapy kept repertoires fairly stable, unlike photons, which gained effector/memory cells.

Notes on this clone: No antigen is known for it.

Profiling relied on immunoSEQ multiplex PCR, and the TCRdb table lists in-frame clones only, not all of them. In the table there are approximately 66,000 clones, approximately 86% of which are singletons. The CDR3 consists of 15 residues. Trimming took 5 bases from V and 7 from J; bases not matched to a gene: 5. Germline V gene lookup returns CDR1 SGHAT and CDR2 FQNNGV. The chain links TRBV11-2 to TRBJ1-6; TRBD1 matches at 10 bases. The specimen was peripheral blood, collected from a patient treated with photon-based radiotherapy. This clonotype originated in a middle-aged man with gastric cancer. CDR3 residues: CASSPGQGWNSPLHF. CDR3 DNA sequence: TGTGCCAGCAGCCCGGGACAGGGGTGGAATTCACCCCTCCACTTT.